This entry describes one TCR beta chain. Its antigen is unknown. This sample stems from a study of PD-1 blockade in classical Hodgkin lymphoma. Points from the study as a whole: With respect to the repertoire differences, their causes, possibly disease activity or prior therapy, remain undefined. Individuals initiating nivolumab under 1 year after ASCT were excluded.

Time point in this sample: cycle 4 day 1 (C4D1), after 6 weeks of nivolumab. Relapses following autologous stem cell transplantation were seen in all patients, with brentuximab vedotin exposure varying. Trimming cost V 6 bases and J 5 bases; bases outside gene matches: 9. The germline V gene encodes CDR1 SNHLY and CDR2 FYNNEI. The CDR3 runs 15 residues. Measured with immunoSEQ multiplex PCR; TCRdb has only the in-frame clones, and not every one. This table has roughly 100,000 clones, around nine tenths appearing once. The specimen comprised peripheral blood mononuclear cells (PBMCs), sampled before the fourth cycle of nivolumab. The receptor was derived from a human donor with classical Hodgkin lymphoma. The V gene is TRBV2, the J gene TRBJ1-4; TRBD1 agrees at 7 bases. Here the CDR3 DNA reads TGTGCCAGCAGCGTCCGCGACAGGGTAAATGAAAAACTGTTTTTT. Amino acids: CASSVRDRVNEKLFF.